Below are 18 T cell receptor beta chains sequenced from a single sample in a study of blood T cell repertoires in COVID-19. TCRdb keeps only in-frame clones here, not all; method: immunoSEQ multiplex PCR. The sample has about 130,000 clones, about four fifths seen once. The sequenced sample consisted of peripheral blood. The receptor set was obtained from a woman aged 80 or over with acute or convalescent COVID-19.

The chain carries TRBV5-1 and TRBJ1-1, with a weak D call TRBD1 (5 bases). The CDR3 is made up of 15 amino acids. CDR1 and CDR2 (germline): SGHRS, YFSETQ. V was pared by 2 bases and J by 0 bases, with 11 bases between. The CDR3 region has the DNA TGCGCCAGCAGCTTTATAGACAGACTGAACACTGAAGCTTTCTTT. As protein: CASSFIDRLNTEAFF.

This CDR3 is CASSLAGVGVYGYTF. The DNA of the CDR3 is TGTGCCAGCAGCTTAGCCGGGGTTGGGGTCTATGGCTACACCTTC. The chain combines TRBV7-9 with TRBJ1-2; D gene uncertain. The V gene lost 0 bases and the J gene lost 4 bases, with 12 bases spanning the gap. This CDR3 comprises 15 residues. The germline CDR1 and CDR2 sequences are SEHNR and FQNEAQ (reference sequence).

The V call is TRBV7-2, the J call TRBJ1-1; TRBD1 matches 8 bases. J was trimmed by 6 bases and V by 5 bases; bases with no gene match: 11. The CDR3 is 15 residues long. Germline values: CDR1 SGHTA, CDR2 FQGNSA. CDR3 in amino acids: CASSERQGLFPEAFF. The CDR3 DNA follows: TGTGCCAGCAGCGAACGACAGGGGTTGTTTCCTGAAGCTTTCTTT. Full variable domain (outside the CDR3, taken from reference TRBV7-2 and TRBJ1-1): GAGVSQSPSNKVTEKGKDVELRCDPISGHTALYWYRQSLGQGLEFLIYFQGNSAPDKSGLPSDRFSAERTGGSVSTLTIQRTQQEDSAVYLCASSERQGLFPEAFFGQGTRLTVV.

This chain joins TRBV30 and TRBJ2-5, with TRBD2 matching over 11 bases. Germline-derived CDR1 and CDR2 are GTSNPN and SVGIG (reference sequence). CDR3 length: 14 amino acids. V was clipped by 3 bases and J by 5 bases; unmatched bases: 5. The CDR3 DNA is TGTGCCTGGAGGTCGCTAGCGGGGGGTGAGACCCAGTACTTC. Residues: CAWRSLAGGETQYF.

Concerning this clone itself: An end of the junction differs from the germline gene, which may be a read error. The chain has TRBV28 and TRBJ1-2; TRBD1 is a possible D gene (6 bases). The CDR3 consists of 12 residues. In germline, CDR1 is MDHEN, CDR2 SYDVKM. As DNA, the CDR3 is TGTGCCAGCAGTTCCTTCTCCGGACAGCCAATTTTC. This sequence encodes CASSSFSGQPIF.

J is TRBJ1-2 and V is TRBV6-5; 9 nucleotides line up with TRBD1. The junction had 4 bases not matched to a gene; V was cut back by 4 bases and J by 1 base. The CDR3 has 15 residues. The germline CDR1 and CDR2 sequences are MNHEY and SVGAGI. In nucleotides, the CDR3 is TGTGCCAGCAGTTGGTCGGGACAGGGTAACTATGGCTACACCTTC. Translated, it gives CASSWSGQGNYGYTF.

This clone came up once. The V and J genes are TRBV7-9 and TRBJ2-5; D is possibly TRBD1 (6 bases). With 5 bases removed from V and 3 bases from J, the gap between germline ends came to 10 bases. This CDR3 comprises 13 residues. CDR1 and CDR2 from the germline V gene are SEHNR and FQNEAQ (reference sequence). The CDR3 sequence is CASSLNREETQYF. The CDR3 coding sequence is TGTGCCAGCAGCCTTAACAGGGAAGAGACCCAGTACTTC.

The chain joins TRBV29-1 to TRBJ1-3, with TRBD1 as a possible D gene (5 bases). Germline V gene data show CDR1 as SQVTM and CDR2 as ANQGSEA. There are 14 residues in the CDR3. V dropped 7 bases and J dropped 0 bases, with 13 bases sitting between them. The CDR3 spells CSGMGGSSGNTIYF. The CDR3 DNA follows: TGCAGCGGTATGGGGGGTAGCTCTGGAAACACCATATATTTT.

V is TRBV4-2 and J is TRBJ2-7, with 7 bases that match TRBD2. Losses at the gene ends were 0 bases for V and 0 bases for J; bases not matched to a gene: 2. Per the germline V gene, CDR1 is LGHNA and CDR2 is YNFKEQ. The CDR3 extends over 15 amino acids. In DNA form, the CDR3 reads TGTGCCAGCAGCCAAGAGGGGGGGAGCTCCTACGAGCAGTACTTC. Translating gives CASSQEGGSSYEQYF.

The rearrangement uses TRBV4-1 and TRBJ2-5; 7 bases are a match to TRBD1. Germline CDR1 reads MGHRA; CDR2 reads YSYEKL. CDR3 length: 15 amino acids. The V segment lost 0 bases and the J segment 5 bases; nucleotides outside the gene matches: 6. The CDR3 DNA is TGCGCCAGCAGCCAAGAGGGAAGGGGGCGGGAGACCCAGTACTTC. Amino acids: CASSQEGRGRETQYF.

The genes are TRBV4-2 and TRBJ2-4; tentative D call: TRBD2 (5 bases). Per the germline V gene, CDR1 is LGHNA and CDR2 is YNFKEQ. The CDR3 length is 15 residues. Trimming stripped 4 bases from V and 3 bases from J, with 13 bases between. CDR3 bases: TGTGCCAGCAGCCCCTCTGAGGGTAGCAAAAACATTCAGTACTTC. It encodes CASSPSEGSKNIQYF.

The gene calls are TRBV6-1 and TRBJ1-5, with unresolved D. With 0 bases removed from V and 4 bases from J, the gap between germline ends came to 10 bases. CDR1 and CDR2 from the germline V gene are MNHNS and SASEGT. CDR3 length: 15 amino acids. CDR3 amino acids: CASSEARGRNQPQHF. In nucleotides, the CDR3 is TGTGCCAGCAGTGAAGCGCGAGGGCGGAATCAGCCCCAGCATTTT.

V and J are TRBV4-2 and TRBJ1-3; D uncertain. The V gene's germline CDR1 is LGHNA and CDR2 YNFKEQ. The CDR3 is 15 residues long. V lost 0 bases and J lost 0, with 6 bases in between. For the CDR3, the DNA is TGTGCCAGCAGCCAAGAGGAGAACTCTGGAAACACCATATATTTT. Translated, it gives CASSQEENSGNTIYF.

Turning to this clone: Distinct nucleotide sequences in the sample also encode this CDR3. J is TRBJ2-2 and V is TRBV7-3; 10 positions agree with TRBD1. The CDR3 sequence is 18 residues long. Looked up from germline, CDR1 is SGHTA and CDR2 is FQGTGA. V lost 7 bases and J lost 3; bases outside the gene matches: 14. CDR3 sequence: CASTPGQGLRQDTGELFF. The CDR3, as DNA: TGTGCCAGCACCCCGGGACAGGGGTTACGACAGGACACCGGGGAGCTGTTTTTT.

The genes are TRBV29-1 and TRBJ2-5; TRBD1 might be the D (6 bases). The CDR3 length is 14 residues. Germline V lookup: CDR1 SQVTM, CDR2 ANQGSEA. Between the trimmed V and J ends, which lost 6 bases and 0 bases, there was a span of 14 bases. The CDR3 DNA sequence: TGCAGCGTCGAGGACAGATCGTACCAAGAGACCCAGTACTTC. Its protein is CSVEDRSYQETQYF. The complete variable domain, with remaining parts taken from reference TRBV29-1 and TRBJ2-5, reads SAVISQKPSRDICQRGTSLTIQCQVDSQVTMMFWYRQQPGQSLTLIATANQGSEATYESGFVIDKFPISRPNLTFSTLTVSNMSPEDSSIYLCSVEDRSYQETQYFGPGTRLLVL.

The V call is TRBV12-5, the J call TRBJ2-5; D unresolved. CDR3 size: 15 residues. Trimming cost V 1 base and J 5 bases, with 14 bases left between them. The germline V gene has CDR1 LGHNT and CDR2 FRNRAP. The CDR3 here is CASGLAFAEVETQYF. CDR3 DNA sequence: TGTGCTAGTGGTTTGGCTTTCGCCGAGGTCGAGACCCAGTACTTC.

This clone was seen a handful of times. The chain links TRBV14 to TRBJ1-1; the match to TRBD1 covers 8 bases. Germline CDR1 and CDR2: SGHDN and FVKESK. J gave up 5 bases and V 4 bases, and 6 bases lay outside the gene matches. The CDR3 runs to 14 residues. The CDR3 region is CASSLDRGTTEAFF. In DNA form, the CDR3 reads TGTGCCAGCAGCCTCGACAGGGGTACGACTGAAGCTTTCTTT.

The CDR3, as DNA: TGTGCCATCAGTGATGACAACTCAAGGGGGACAGATACGCAGTATTTT. Encoded protein: CAISDDNSRGTDTQYF. The chain couples TRBV10-3 to TRBJ2-3; D is perhaps TRBD1 (6 bases). This CDR3 is built from 16 residues. Trimming stripped 3 bases from V and 3 bases from J, with 16 bases between. Germline-derived CDR1 and CDR2 are ENHRY and SYGVKD.